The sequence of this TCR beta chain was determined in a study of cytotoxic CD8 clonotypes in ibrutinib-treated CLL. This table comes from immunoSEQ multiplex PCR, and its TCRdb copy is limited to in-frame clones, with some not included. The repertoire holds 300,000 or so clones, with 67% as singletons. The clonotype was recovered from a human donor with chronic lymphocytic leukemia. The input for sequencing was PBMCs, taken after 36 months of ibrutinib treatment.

The CDR3 DNA sequence: TGCAGCGTTGAAGTTGGCCCAACTAATGAAAAACTGTTTTTT. Translating gives CSVEVGPTNEKLFF. The V call is TRBV29-1, the J call TRBJ1-4; D call uncertain. V was cut by 1 base and J by 0 bases, with 6 bases left in between. CDR3 length: 14 amino acids. Per germline, CDR1 SQVTM and CDR2 ANQGSEA.